One and the same sample provided the 32 T cell receptor beta chains below, sequenced in a study of T cell responses to AZD1222 COVID-19 vaccine. The repertoire was sequenced with immunoSEQ multiplex PCR; TCRdb's copy has only in-frame clones and lacks some. Altogether 130,000 or so clones are present, around 91% being singletons, with the ten largest covering over 1.5%. Sequencing used peripheral blood, obtained on day 0 of AZD1222 vaccination. The source of these receptors is an adult in good health.

This chain uses TRBV6-5 with TRBJ1-3, with 7 bases identical to TRBD1. Trimming at V came to 4 bases and at J to 7 bases, leaving 4 bases not matched to a gene. CDR1 is MNHEY and CDR2 is SVGAGI in the germline V gene. The CDR3 extends over 13 amino acids. The CDR3 DNA reads TGTGCCAGCAGTTCGGGACAGAAGAACACCATATATTTT. Translation: CASSSGQKNTIYF.

The chain employs TRBV7-8 and TRBJ2-3; D not resolved. This CDR3 region has 13 residues. The V gene's germline CDR1 is SGHVS and CDR2 FQNEAQ. The V gene lost 5 bases and the J gene lost 2 bases, with 8 bases spanning the gap. The CDR3 region is CASSPGSTDTQYF. The CDR3 region has the DNA TGTGCCAGCAGCCCCGGGTCCACAGATACGCAGTATTTT.

This clone was seen a single time. The rearrangement uses TRBV6-5 and TRBJ2-2; D is possibly TRBD1 (5 bases). The V and J ends lost 6 bases and 1 base respectively, with 9 bases between them. CDR3 length: 14 amino acids. Per germline, CDR1 MNHEY and CDR2 SVGAGI. CDR3 coding DNA: TGTGCCAGCAGCAGACAGATGAACACCGGGGAGCTGTTTTTT. It yields the protein CASSRQMNTGELFF.

In regard to this clone: Germline is not matched at one junction end, which may reflect a read error. The chain couples TRBV12-3 or TRBV12-4 to TRBJ2-1; 9 bases match TRBD2. The CDR3 loop spans 13 amino acids. The CDR3 nucleotides read TGTGCCAGCAGGTTAGCGGGAGCTAGTGAGCAGTTCTTC. This gives the protein CASRLAGASEQFF.

This chain links TRBV7-9 with TRBJ2-2; the match to TRBD2 covers 7 bases. This CDR3 contains 15 residues. Trimming took 5 bases from V and 4 from J; bases not matched to a gene: 7. Germline lookup yields CDR1 SEHNR and CDR2 FQNEAQ (reference sequence). The CDR3 sequence is CASSPRGVGTGELFF. In DNA form, the CDR3 reads TGTGCCAGCAGCCCTCGGGGGGTCGGCACCGGGGAGCTGTTTTTT.

The rearrangement uses TRBV3-1 (or the pseudogene TRBV3-2) and TRBJ1-2; no reliable D call. The CDR3 is 16 amino acids. With 0 bases removed from V and 2 bases from J, the gap between germline ends came to 13 bases. Per germline, CDR1 LGHDT and CDR2 YNNKEL (reference sequence). CDR3 protein: CASSQDYGVPNYGYTF. The CDR3 region has the DNA TGTGCCAGCAGCCAAGATTACGGAGTCCCAAACTATGGCTACACCTTC.

The CDR3 here is CASSLLGVRSYEQYV. The CDR3, as DNA: TGTGCCAGCAGCTTGTTAGGAGTCCGTTCCTACGAGCAGTACGTC. The chain links TRBV5-6 to TRBJ2-7, with no clear D. V gave up 1 base and J gave up 1 base, with 12 bases separating them. This CDR3 has 15 amino acids. From germline, CDR1 is SGHDT and CDR2 YYEEEE.

The gene calls are TRBV5-8 and TRBJ2-6; perhaps TRBD1 as D (6 bases). V was trimmed by 8 bases and J by 2 bases, leaving 17 bases between them. The CDR3 consists of 16 residues. CDR1 SGHTS and CDR2 YDEGEE come from the germline V gene. The CDR3 bases are TGTGCCAGTGCACAGGGCTGGGGAACTGGGGCCAACGTCCTGACTTTC. As protein: CASAQGWGTGANVLTF.

The chain combines TRBV5-4 with TRBJ2-5; TRBD1 matches at 8 bases. V was clipped by 2 bases and J by 3 bases; unmatched bases: 0. Germline loops: CDR1 SGHNT, CDR2 YYREEE (reference sequence). The CDR3 covers 13 residues. CDR3 in DNA: TGTGCCAGCAGCTTACAGGGGGAAGAGACCCAGTACTTC. Amino acid sequence: CASSLQGEETQYF.

The gene calls are TRBV9 and TRBJ2-5, with a tentative D call TRBD1 (6 bases). The germline CDR1 and CDR2 sequences are SGDLS and YYNGEE. V was trimmed by 0 bases and J by 5 bases, leaving 11 bases between them. CDR3 length: 14 residues. The CDR3 is CASSVGTGWETQYF. CDR3 nucleotide sequence: TGTGCCAGCAGCGTAGGCACAGGGTGGGAGACCCAGTACTTC.

The chain combines TRBV7-9 with TRBJ1-5; D remains unclear. V lost 5 bases, J lost 0 bases, and 11 bases lay in between. This CDR3 comprises 15 residues. Germline loops: CDR1 SEHNR, CDR2 FQNEAQ (reference sequence). CDR3: CASSPMGDSNQPQHF. The CDR3 nucleotides read TGTGCCAGCAGCCCGATGGGAGATAGCAATCAGCCCCAGCATTTT. The variable domain in full, with the rest retrieved from reference TRBV7-9 and TRBJ1-5, is DTGVSQNPRHKITKRGQNVTFRCDPISEHNRLYWYRQTLGQGPEFLTYFQNEAQLEKSRLLSDRFSAERPKGSFSTLEIQRTEQGDSAMYLCASSPMGDSNQPQHFGDGTRLSIL.

The chain couples TRBV7-2 to TRBJ1-6; D remains ambiguous. Trimming removed 11 bases from V and 0 bases from J, with 17 bases in between. The CDR3 contains 16 residues. Germline loops: CDR1 SGHTA, CDR2 FQGNSA. CDR3 in DNA: TGTGCCTGCACCTCCTTTGGGAGCTCCTATAATTCACCCCTCCACTTT. Translated: CACTSFGSSYNSPLHF.

The rearrangement links TRBV30 to TRBJ2-3, with 7 bases aligning to TRBD2. The germline CDR1 and CDR2 sequences are GTSNPN and SVGIG (reference sequence). V was pared by 2 bases and J by 1 base, with 3 bases of the junction left unmatched. This CDR3 is built from 14 residues. CDR3 DNA sequence: TGTGCCTGGAGTAAGGCGGGGGGCACAGATACGCAGTATTTT. Translating gives CAWSKAGGTDTQYF.

CDR3 bases: TGTGCCAGCAGCACTCAGGGGGGCTCTGGGGCCAACGTCCTGACTTTC. The encoded protein is CASSTQGGSGANVLTF. This chain links TRBV7-2 with TRBJ2-6; the D gene is possibly TRBD1 (7 bases). CDR3 length: 16 amino acids. In germline, CDR1 is SGHTA, CDR2 FQGNSA. Trimming pared 5 bases from V and 0 bases from J, leaving 11 bases between.

This clone has only a few counts. V and J are TRBV2 and TRBJ1-2; D is undetermined. The CDR3 sequence is 14 residues long. V lost 6 bases and J 6 bases, leaving 17 bases between the germline ends. The V gene's germline CDR1 is SNHLY and CDR2 FYNNEI. CDR3 DNA sequence: TGTGCCAGCAGCTCTACCGACCCAAGGAATGGCTACACCTTC. The encoded protein is CASSSTDPRNGYTF.

J is TRBJ2-7 and V is TRBV6-5; D gene ambiguous. V lost 4 bases and J 6 bases, leaving 13 bases between the germline ends. The CDR3 consists of 13 residues. Germline-derived CDR1 and CDR2 are MNHEY and SVGAGI. CDR3 in DNA: TGTGCCAGCAGTTCTATCTCCCGAACCGAGCAGTACTTC. This encodes CASSSISRTEQYF.

The CDR3 DNA reads TGTGCCAGCAGCCCGGCCCCTCGGGGAGCTTTCTTT. Its translation is CASSPAPRGAFF. V and J are TRBV12-3 or TRBV12-4 and TRBJ1-1, with D uncertain. V shed 6 bases and J shed 10 bases, with 15 bases lying between them. The CDR3 is 12 amino acids.

The rearrangement uses TRBV12-3 or TRBV12-4 and TRBJ2-1; 7 bases line up with TRBD1. Losses at the gene ends were 6 bases for V and 7 bases for J; bases not matched to a gene: 6. This CDR3 comprises 13 residues. The CDR3 DNA is TGTGCCAGCAGGAATACAGGGGCTAATGAGCAGTTCTTC. Amino acids: CASRNTGANEQFF.

This sequence joins TRBV6-5 and TRBJ1-3; D is unresolved. The germline V gene encodes CDR1 MNHEY and CDR2 SVGAGI. V lost 0 bases and J lost 2, with 8 bases in between. The CDR3 runs 15 residues. CDR3 coding DNA: TGTGCCAGCAGTTACTCGGATGGGGCTGGAAACACCATATATTTT. Its protein product is CASSYSDGAGNTIYF.

The chain joins TRBV25-1 to TRBJ1-4; D unresolved. Germline CDR1 MGHDK, CDR2 SYGVNS. V was trimmed by 4 bases and J by 4 bases, leaving 1 base between them. The CDR3 totals 11 residues. CDR3 sequence reads: CASSVNEKLFF. CDR3 in DNA: TGTGCCAGCAGTGTTAATGAAAAACTGTTTTTT.

This chain uses TRBV15 with TRBJ2-2; D may be TRBD1 or TRBD2 (6 bases each). The CDR3 contains 16 residues. From germline, CDR1 is LNHNV and CDR2 YYDKDF (reference sequence). Trimming took 1 base from V and 5 from J, leaving 14 bases between them. The CDR3 bases are TGTGCCACCAGCAGAGGTGGCGGGACATATACCGGGGAGCTGTTTTTT. Translated, it gives CATSRGGGTYTGELFF.

V is TRBV7-2 and J is TRBJ2-4; D possibly uses TRBD1 or TRBD2 (5 bases each). The CDR3 covers 17 residues. CDR1 SGHTA and CDR2 FQGNSA come from the germline V gene. V gave up 0 bases and J gave up 6 bases, with 18 bases separating them. Here the CDR3 reads CASSLADPSGSSNIQYF. The CDR3 bases are TGTGCCAGCAGCTTAGCGGATCCCTCAGGGAGCTCAAACATTCAGTACTTC.

V and J are TRBV27 and TRBJ2-5; 10 positions match TRBD1. Trimming at V came to 5 bases and at J to 5 bases, leaving 8 bases not matched to a gene. The CDR3 length is 15 residues. Germline-derived CDR1 and CDR2 are MNHEY and SMNVEV (reference sequence). The CDR3 coding sequence is TGTGCCAGCAGTGGGGACAGGGGTAAGTCGGAGACCCAGTACTTC. It specifies CASSGDRGKSETQYF.

The J gene is TRBJ1-4, the V gene TRBV28; D gene uncertain. Germline lookup yields CDR1 MDHEN and CDR2 SYDVKM. The CDR3 consists of 15 residues. V lost 0 bases to trimming and J lost 5 bases, with 10 bases between them. The CDR3 DNA reads as TGTGCCAGCAGTTTATGGGGTTTGCAGAATGAAAAACTGTTTTTT. Amino acid sequence: CASSLWGLQNEKLFF.

This chain uses TRBV6-5 with TRBJ1-2, with D possibly being TRBD1 (6 bases). From germline, CDR1 is MNHEY and CDR2 SVGAGI. This CDR3 has 15 residues. Trimming cost V 0 bases and J 3 bases, with 11 bases left between them. The CDR3 here is CASSYSPGADYGYTF. CDR3 coding DNA: TGTGCCAGCAGTTACTCGCCAGGGGCTGACTATGGCTACACCTTC.

The rearrangement joins TRBV21-1 to TRBJ1-2; TRBD1 was called by the table and not checked on the DNA. TRBV21-1 is a recognized pseudogene. The CDR3 runs 18 residues. CDR3 DNA: TGTGCCAGCAGCAAAGTAGAGGCAGGGGGCTTAAGTTACTATGGCTACACCTTC. Its protein product is CASSKVEAGGLSYYGYTF.

The table lists this clone with a count of one. This chain connects TRBV19 to TRBJ2-1, with 8 bases that match TRBD2. This CDR3 is built from 16 residues. V shed 5 bases and J 1 base; nucleotides not matched to a gene: 7. The germline V gene encodes CDR1 LNHDA and CDR2 SQIVND (reference sequence). Here the CDR3 reads CASSSGGAASYNEQFF. The DNA for the CDR3 is TGTGCCAGTAGTTCCGGGGGGGCCGCGTCCTACAATGAGCAGTTCTTC.

CDR3 protein: CAWKGKGLNEKLFF. As DNA, the CDR3 is TGTGCCTGGAAGGGGAAGGGACTAAATGAAAAACTGTTTTTT. The rearrangement joins TRBV30 to TRBJ1-4; D possibly corresponds to TRBD1 (5 bases). Trimming shortened V by 4 bases and J by 5 bases, and 14 bases separated the two germline ends. The CDR3 totals 14 residues. Germline CDR1 and CDR2: GTSNPN and SVGIG (reference sequence).

J is TRBJ2-5 and V is TRBV4-1; TRBD2 matches at 13 bases. V shed 4 bases and J 8 bases; nucleotides not matched to a gene: 7. The CDR3 has 15 residues. Germline values: CDR1 MGHRA, CDR2 YSYEKL. The CDR3 DNA reads TGCGCCAGCAGCCGAACCGGACTAGCGGGAGCTACCCAGTACTTC. Its protein product is CASSRTGLAGATQYF.

This rearrangement joins TRBV5-8 to TRBJ1-1; D unclear. CDR1 SGHTS and CDR2 YDEGEE come from the germline V gene. The CDR3 runs 14 residues. The V end was cut by 2 bases, the J end by 1 base, with 9 bases between. CDR3 region: CASSFRSRNTEAFF. In DNA, the CDR3 is TGTGCCAGCAGCTTCCGCAGTCGGAACACTGAAGCTTTCTTT.

This chain links TRBV6-4 with TRBJ2-3; D is undetermined. The CDR3 runs 14 residues. Germline CDR1 reads MRHNA; CDR2 reads SNTAGT. V was pared by 4 bases and J by 0 bases, with 8 bases between. The CDR3 sequence: CASSVGLSTDTQYF. Written as DNA, the CDR3 is TGTGCCAGCAGTGTTGGCTTAAGCACAGATACGCAGTATTTT.

The chain employs TRBV19 and TRBJ1-1; TRBD1 aligns across 11 bases. The CDR3 sequence is 15 residues long. The V and J ends lost 2 bases and 4 bases, in that order; junction bases with no gene match: 3. CDR1 and CDR2 (germline): LNHDA, SQIVND (reference sequence). The CDR3 region has the DNA TGTGCCAGTAGTATAAGGACAGGGGGCTTCACTGAAGCTTTCTTT. Translating gives CASSIRTGGFTEAFF.